These T cell receptor beta chains were read from a single sample in a study of blood T cell repertoires in COVID-19. Using immunoSEQ multiplex PCR, the repertoire was profiled, and TCRdb retains in-frame clones only, with some absent. The sample comprises about 200,000 clones, around 85% of which are singletons, and about 2.5% rests with the top ten. Input material: peripheral blood. These receptors all come from a woman aged 70 to 79 with COVID-19, enrolled during active disease. CDR3s include the opening cysteine and the closing phenylalanine or tryptophan. A D gene is named only where the DNA matches it firmly. Clone sizes are given selectively: once, few, many, or a class where the clone is expanded.

d_call | j_call | v_call | cdr3_length | clone_size | cdr3_aa | cdr3_nt
. | TRBJ1-5 | TRBV6-5 | 13 | . | CASSYSGAQPQHF | TGTGCCAGCAGTTACTCGGGGGCGCAGCCCCAGCATTTT
. | TRBJ2-5 | TRBV7-7 | 13 | few | CASSLQRQETQYF | TGTGCTAGCAGCTTACAACGGCAAGAGACCCAGTACTTC
TRBD1 | TRBJ1-3 | TRBV2 | 15 | . | CAIRTGGLSGNTIYF | TGTGCCATACGAACAGGGGGTCTCTCTGGAAACACCATATATTTT
TRBD2 | TRBJ2-7 | TRBV4-1 | 15 | . | CASSQTGLAGYEQYF | TGCGCCAGCAGCCAAACCGGACTAGCGGGATACGAGCAGTACTTC
. | TRBJ2-1 | TRBV5-4 | 14 | once | CASSPWGSGNEQFF | TGTGCCAGCAGCCCGTGGGGTTCGGGAAATGAGCAGTTCTTC
TRBD1 | TRBJ1-6 | TRBV7-9 | 16 | . | CASSASGTGDNSPLHF | TGTGCCAGCAGCGCCTCCGGGACAGGGGACAATTCACCCCTCCACTTT
. | TRBJ2-7 | TRBV6-1 | 14 | few | CASSEAASSYEQYF | TGTGCCAGCAGTGAAGCCGCCAGCTCCTACGAGCAGTACTTC
TRBD1 | TRBJ1-1 | TRBV6-6 | 15 | few | CASSPPGTANTEAFF | TGTGCCAGCAGCCCACCGGGGACAGCGAACACTGAAGCTTTCTTT
. | TRBJ1-1 | TRBV11-3 | 14 | . | CASSLLRRDAEAFF | TGTGCCAGCAGCTTATTGAGGAGGGACGCTGAAGCTTTCTTT
. | TRBJ1-5 | TRBV30 | 15 | once | CAWSEGTNSNQPQHF | TGTGCCTGGAGTGAGGGGACTAATAGCAATCAGCCCCAGCATTTT
. | TRBJ1-1 | TRBV11-2 | 15 | . | CASSFQRTADAEAFF | TGTGCCAGCAGCTTTCAACGAACAGCCGACGCTGAAGCTTTCTTT
TRBD2 | TRBJ2-5 | TRBV6-5 | 15 | . | CASRSGAAPQETQYF | TGTGCCAGCAGAAGCGGGGCAGCACCTCAAGAGACCCAGTACTTC
. | TRBJ1-5 | TRBV5-8 | 17 | . | CASSPVGSLEARQPQHF | TGTGCCAGCAGCCCGGTGGGGAGTCTGGAGGCGAGGCAGCCCCAGCATTTT
TRBD1 | TRBJ1-3 | TRBV5-1 | 16 | . | CASSPDRSSSGNTIYF | TGCGCCAGCAGCCCGGACAGGAGCTCCTCTGGAAACACCATATATTTT
TRBD2 | TRBJ2-7 | TRBV27 | 15 | . | CASSAGTSGRYEQYF | TGTGCCAGCAGTGCCGGGACTAGCGGGAGGTACGAGCAGTACTTC
TRBD2 | TRBJ2-3 | TRBV11-3 | 12 | once | CASRSGGDTQYF | TGTGCCAGCCGATCGGGGGGAGATACGCAGTATTTT
. | TRBJ1-5 | TRBV19 | 14 | . | CASTMGVIDQPQHF | TGTGCCAGTACCATGGGCGTAATCGATCAGCCCCAGCATTTT
. | TRBJ2-3 | TRBV12-1 | 16 | . | CASSFLQGDLPDTQYF | TGTGCCAGCAGCTTTTTGCAGGGGGACCTTCCAGATACGCAGTATTTT
TRBD1 | TRBJ1-2 | TRBV29-1 | 16 | . | CSVEVSRDRENYGYTF | TGCAGCGTTGAAGTTTCCCGGGACAGGGAAAACTATGGCTACACCTTC
TRBD2 | TRBJ2-7 | TRBV7-2 | 15 | . | CASSTSGGNSHEQYF | TGTGCCAGCAGCACCAGCGGGGGCAACTCCCACGAGCAGTACTTC
. | TRBJ1-1 | TRBV6-2/TRBV6-3 | 15 | . | CASSPRTVRNTEAFF | TGTGCCAGCAGCCCCCGAACAGTTCGGAACACTGAAGCTTTCTTT
. | TRBJ1-1 | TRBV9 | 15 | once | CASSVDEVPNTEAFF | TGTGCCAGCAGCGTAGATGAGGTCCCGAACACTGAAGCTTTCTTT
. | TRBJ2-3 | TRBV27 | 14 | . | CASKLTGWADTQYF | TGTGCCAGCAAGCTCACGGGGTGGGCAGATACGCAGTATTTT
. | TRBJ2-1 | TRBV6-8 | 10 | . | CASSSGEQFF | TGTGCCAGCAGCTCGGGAGAGCAGTTCTTC
TRBD2 | TRBJ2-3 | TRBV9 | 16 | . | CASSARGLADTDTQYF | TGTGCCAGCAGCGCCCGGGGACTAGCGGACACAGATACGCAGTATTTT
TRBD2 | TRBJ2-5 | TRBV3-1/TRBV3-2 | 19 | . | CASSQDGTAVAGGRETQYF | TGTGCCAGCAGCCAAGATGGTACGGCGGTAGCGGGGGGGAGGGAGACCCAGTACTTC
. | TRBJ1-6 | TRBV19 | 15 | once | CASKEGRSYNSPLHF | TGTGCCAGTAAGGAGGGCCGCTCCTATAATTCACCCCTCCACTTT
TRBD1 | TRBJ2-7 | TRBV2 | 15 | . | CASSLRQGGNFEQYF | TGTGCCAGCAGTTTAAGACAGGGGGGAAATTTCGAGCAGTACTTC
TRBD2 | TRBJ2-1 | TRBV6-2/TRBV6-3 | 16 | . | CASSYSRGGPYNEQFF | TGTGCCAGCAGTTACTCGCGGGGGGGACCTTACAATGAGCAGTTCTTC
TRBD1 | TRBJ1-1 | TRBV4-3 | 15 | . | CASSQVGQGVTEAFF | TGCGCCAGCAGCCAAGTGGGACAGGGTGTCACTGAAGCTTTCTTT
. | TRBJ1-2 | TRBV27 | 14 | few | CASSPLLDGVGYTF | TGTGCCAGCAGTCCCCTACTTGATGGAGTCGGCTACACCTTC
. | TRBJ2-5 | TRBV7-2 | 12 | . | CASSPLEGTQYF | TGTGCCAGCAGCCCCCTAGAGGGGACCCAGTACTTC
TRBD2 | TRBJ2-3 | TRBV6-2/TRBV6-3 | 16 | few | CASSSALAGGGDTQYF | TGTGCCAGCAGTTCCGCCTTAGCGGGGGGCGGTGATACGCAGTATTTT
. | TRBJ1-4 | TRBV15 | 13 | . | CATSRDSPEKLFF | TGTGCCACCAGCAGGGACAGTCCTGAAAAACTGTTTTTT
. | TRBJ1-3 | TRBV5-1 | 14 | . | CASSPGSSGNTIYF | TGCGCCAGCAGCCCCGGGTCCTCTGGAAACACCATATATTTT
TRBD1 | TRBJ1-1 | TRBV6-5 | 14 | . | CASTRDRGATEAFF | TGTGCCAGCACCCGGGACAGGGGGGCCACTGAAGCTTTCTTT
. | TRBJ2-2 | TRBV11-2 | 16 | . | CASSLANGANTGELFF | TGTGCCAGCAGCTTAGCCAACGGGGCGAACACCGGGGAGCTGTTTTTT
. | TRBJ2-1 | TRBV4-2 | 18 | . | CASSLISPGTRKAFGQFF | TGTGCCAGCAGCCTAATCAGCCCCGGGACAAGGAAGGCCTTTGGGCAGTTCTTC
. | TRBJ1-5 | TRBV2 | 15 | . | CASSLTVNSDQPQHF | TGTGCCAGCAGCCTGACAGTCAATTCTGATCAGCCCCAGCATTTT
. | TRBJ1-6 | TRBV7-2 | 14 | . | CASSFGGGNSPLHF | TGTGCCAGCAGCTTTGGGGGAGGGAATTCACCCCTCCACTTT
. | TRBJ1-4 | TRBV30 | 15 | . | CAWSGPTTTNEKLFF | TGTGCCTGGAGTGGCCCAACAACAACTAATGAAAAACTGTTTTTT
. | TRBJ2-3 | TRBV19 | 15 | . | CASRGGLGSTDTQYF | TGTGCCAGTCGAGGAGGCCTGGGGAGCACAGATACGCAGTATTTT
TRBD2 | TRBJ2-1 | TRBV7-8 | 19 | . | CASSLKGRLREGAYNEQFF | TGTGCCAGCAGCTTAAAAGGCCGGCTGCGGGAGGGCGCCTACAATGAGCAGTTCTTC
TRBD2 | TRBJ2-7 | TRBV7-3 | 15 | . | CASSLRAGNSYEQYF | TGTGCCAGCAGCTTACGAGCGGGAAACTCCTACGAGCAGTACTTC
TRBD1 | TRBJ1-5 | TRBV27 | 17 | . | CASSLEGGLGSNQPQHF | TGTGCCAGCAGTTTAGAAGGGGGCTTGGGAAGCAATCAGCCCCAGCATTTT
. | TRBJ1-3 | TRBV6-6 | 14 | few | CASSDRSPEHTIYF | TGTGCCAGCTCCGACAGGAGCCCCGAACACACCATATATTTT